The sequence of this T cell receptor beta chain was determined in a study of T cell responses to AZD1222 COVID-19 vaccine. Study results and limitations: Clonal diversity was possibly underestimated, and the donors were mostly white British, with more females. CD4 TCRs linked to vaccination spanned spike, dominating at 160-218 and 743-854. In the spike-specific TCR repertoire, nearly half reportedly target unmutated variant regions. Spike-specific TCR breadth and depth went up after people got two AZD1222 doses.

CDR3 length: 14 amino acids. V was shortened by 2 bases and J by 1 base, with 8 bases between the two germline ends. Germline values: CDR1 MGHRA, CDR2 YSYEKL. TCRdb's copy holds only in-frame clones and misses some; the assay was immunoSEQ multiplex PCR. The data contain about 120,000 clones, approximately 93% of them singletons. Turning to this clone: The antigen is unknown.

Material: peripheral blood, obtained on day 0 of AZD1222 vaccination. The clonotype originates from an adult in good health. The chain joins TRBV4-1 to TRBJ1-1; a weak D match, TRBD1 (5 bases). CDR3 in DNA: TGCGCCAGCAGCCAACCGAGGGGGAACACTGAAGCTTTCTTT. This encodes CASSQPRGNTEAFF.